This entry concerns a single T cell receptor (beta chain). Its antigen is not identified. The data are from a study of cytomegalovirus exposure and HLA in healthy donors. Overall study findings and caveats: Owing to their indistinguishability, certain V segments, notably TRBV6-2 and TRBV6-3, were excluded. In a later analysis, HLA-associated TCR beta chains were more clonally expanded than equally common others. It was likely that a cluster of highly shared sequence variants was a sequencing artifact. Analysis was carried out at a later point, and it linked a missense DCLRE1C variant to TCR beta V- and J-gene trimming.

Trimming removed 0 bases from V and 2 bases from J, with 14 bases in between. The CDR3 is 16 residues long. Germline CDR1 is SGHNT and CDR2 is YYREEE (reference sequence). This PCR relied on a set of 60 Vbeta primers and 13 Jbeta primers. Assay used: immunoSEQ multiplex PCR; TCRdb lists only in-frame clones, some missing. The sample contains about 150,000 clones, about 76% of which appear only once. The V and J genes are TRBV5-4 and TRBJ1-2; tentatively, D is TRBD1 (5 bases). This clonotype originated in a man aged 25 to 40 in good health and CMV-seropositive. Sequencing was performed on PBMCs. The CDR3, as DNA: TGTGCCAGCAGCTTGGCCCCCACAGGAAACAACTATGGCTACACCTTC. Its protein is CASSLAPTGNNYGYTF.